These 17 T cell receptor beta chains share one sample of origin, sequenced in a study of blood T cell repertoires in COVID-19 (dated by TCRdb to about 2020). Library preparation used the immunoSEQ multiplex PCR assay. This immuneACCESS table, as held by TCRdb, lists in-frame sequences with V and J called but not all clones. Of the missing ones, under half trace to an unresolved V gene in checked studies; the others have no known cause. Within this sample are about 74,000 clones, with 88% of them counted one time only. The ten largest make up around 7.2% of the sample. The sample consisted of peripheral blood. The receptor set was obtained from a woman of 80 years or more with acute or convalescent COVID-19.

This chain uses TRBV5-1 with TRBJ1-2, with D maybe TRBD1 (5 bases). Per the germline V gene, CDR1 is SGHRS and CDR2 is YFSETQ. The CDR3 consists of 13 residues. Trimming pared 9 bases from V and 8 bases from J, leaving 20 bases between. CDR3 region: CATRGQGQEGYTF. The CDR3 nucleotides read TGCGCCACCAGAGGTCAGGGTCAGGAAGGCTACACCTTC.

This chain uses TRBV25-1 with TRBJ2-1; the match to TRBD2 covers 12 bases. The CDR3 length is 15 residues. J gave up 7 bases and V 7 bases, and 8 bases lay outside the gene matches. Germline V gene data show CDR1 as MGHDK and CDR2 as SYGVNS. The CDR3 bases are TGTGCCAGCACCAACACCGGGACTAGCGGGAATGAGCAGTTCTTC. Protein sequence: CASTNTGTSGNEQFF. The whole variable domain, filled in from reference TRBV25-1 and TRBJ2-1, reads EADIYQTPRYLVIGTGKKITLECSQTMGHDKMYWYQQDPGMELHLIHYSYGVNSTEKGDLSSESTVSRIRTEHFPLTLESARPSHTSQYLCASTNTGTSGNEQFFGPGTRLTVL.

The gene calls are TRBV6-6 and TRBJ2-7, with TRBD1 matching 7 bases. This CDR3 region has 13 residues. V trimming: 6 bases; J trimming: 1 base; junction bases outside the gene matches: 3. Germline V CDR1 and CDR2: MNHNY, SVGAGI (reference sequence). The DNA for the CDR3 is TGTGCCAGCAGGAGACAGGGTTCCTACGAGCAGTACTTC. Protein sequence: CASRRQGSYEQYF.

This clone was recorded once. The gene calls are TRBV6-5 and TRBJ2-7; TRBD1 agrees at 9 bases. The V gene end was trimmed by 4 bases and the J gene end by 2 bases; junction bases not matched to a gene: 6. Germline CDR1 and CDR2: MNHEY and SVGAGI. The CDR3 has 15 amino acids. CDR3 sequence reads: CASSSPRQGAYEQYF. The CDR3 nucleotides read TGTGCCAGCAGTTCCCCCCGACAGGGGGCCTACGAGCAGTACTTC.

The chain uses TRBV7-8 and TRBJ1-2; perhaps TRBD1 as D (5 bases). The germline CDR1 and CDR2 sequences are SGHVS and FQNEAQ. The CDR3 loop spans 13 amino acids. Trimming removed 6 bases from V and 5 bases from J, with 13 bases in between. The CDR3 bases are TGTGCCAGCAGTTCCGGGACTCTTTATGGCTACACCTTC. Translation gives CASSSGTLYGYTF.

The chain joins TRBV18 to TRBJ2-1; TRBD2 matches 8 bases. Germline V gene data show CDR1 as KGHSH and CDR2 as LQKENI. The V and J ends lost 5 bases and 6 bases, in that order; junction bases with no gene match: 12. This CDR3 comprises 16 residues. CDR3 protein: CASSMTAAGVGNEQFF. DNA for the CDR3: TGTGCCAGCTCAATGACGGCAGCGGGAGTTGGCAATGAGCAGTTCTTC.

The chain combines TRBV5-1 with TRBJ2-5; TRBD2 matches 12 bases. Germline loops: CDR1 SGHRS, CDR2 YFSETQ. CDR3 length equals 17 residues. Unmatched junction bases numbered 12, after V lost 4 bases and J lost 5 bases. The CDR3 sequence is CASSPAASGGARETQYF. The CDR3 coding sequence is TGCGCCAGCAGCCCAGCAGCTAGCGGGGGGGCCCGTGAGACCCAGTACTTC.

The V and J genes are TRBV29-1 and TRBJ1-3; 10 bases are shared with TRBD1. V shed 7 bases, J shed 4 bases, and the junction held 10 bases outside the gene matches. This CDR3 has 15 amino acids. CDR1 and CDR2 from the germline V gene are SQVTM and ANQGSEA. The CDR3 bases are TGCAGCGCCGACTTGGACAGGGGGATAGGAAACACCATATATTTT. This sequence encodes CSADLDRGIGNTIYF.

Here the CDR3 reads CASSQDRVDRAGGYTF. The CDR3 nucleotides read TGTGCCAGCAGCCAAGATCGGGTGGACCGGGCGGGCGGCTACACCTTC. This chain uses TRBV14 with TRBJ1-2, with D unclear. The germline CDR1 and CDR2 sequences are SGHDN and FVKESK. This CDR3 comprises 16 residues. Between the trimmed V and J ends, which lost 0 bases and 8 bases, there was a span of 19 bases.

The chain employs TRBV29-1 and TRBJ2-3, with 7 bases aligning to TRBD1. The junction had 1 base not matched to a gene; V was cut back by 7 bases and J by 0 bases. The CDR3 extends over 12 amino acids. Germline lookup yields CDR1 SQVTM and CDR2 ANQGSEA. The CDR3 DNA is TGCAGCGCGACAGGGAGCACAGATACGCAGTATTTT. It encodes CSATGSTDTQYF.

This sequence joins TRBV11-1 and TRBJ2-7; no reliable D call. The CDR3 is 13 residues long. V lost 5 bases, J lost 5 bases, and 13 bases lay in between. Germline values: CDR1 SGHAT, CDR2 FQDESV (reference sequence). The CDR3 nucleotides are TGTGCCAGCAGCCTCGCAGGTTCCAACGAGCAGTACTTC. It is translated as CASSLAGSNEQYF. The entire variable domain, with the rest obtained from reference TRBV11-1 and TRBJ2-7, is as follows: EAEVAQSPRYKITEKSQAVAFWCDPISGHATLYWYRQILGQGPELLVQFQDESVVDDSQLPKDRFSAERLKGVDSTLKIQPAELGDSAMYLCASSLAGSNEQYFGPGTRLTVT.

The rearrangement joins TRBV10-1 to TRBJ1-4; D is possibly TRBD1 (6 bases). The CDR3 length is 16 residues. In germline, CDR1 is WNHNN, CDR2 SYGVQD (reference sequence). V lost 0 bases and J 8 bases, leaving 16 bases between the germline ends. CDR3 loop: CASSESEGVGDEKLFF. In DNA form, the CDR3 reads TGCGCCAGCAGTGAGTCAGAGGGGGTTGGGGACGAAAAACTGTTTTTT.

V is TRBV19 and J is TRBJ1-2; no clear D gene. Germline CDR1 and CDR2: LNHDA and SQIVND (reference sequence). Trimming pared 0 bases from V and 8 bases from J, leaving 19 bases between. The CDR3 covers 16 residues. The CDR3 coding sequence is TGTGCCAGTAGTATAGATGCGGCGAGGAGAGTAGGCGGCTACACCTTC. It translates to CASSIDAARRVGGYTF.

The chain carries TRBV18 and TRBJ2-6; possible D gene TRBD1, 5 bases. The CDR3 contains 18 residues. V was trimmed by 0 bases and J by 0 bases, leaving 12 bases between them. Germline lookup yields CDR1 KGHSH and CDR2 LQKENI. The CDR3 DNA follows: TGTGCCAGCTCACCACCAGTAGGGGTCACCTCTGGGGCCAACGTCCTGACTTTC. This gives the protein CASSPPVGVTSGANVLTF.

The rearrangement uses TRBV6-5 and TRBJ1-5; unclear D gene. Trimming removed 8 bases from V and 7 bases from J, with 15 bases in between. The CDR3 loop spans 13 amino acids. Germline V gene sequence: CDR1 MNHEY, CDR2 SVGAGI. In nucleotides, the CDR3 is TGTGCCAGCGCTAGGTCAGAAAGACAGCCCCAGCATTTT. Translation gives CASARSERQPQHF.

V usage is TRBV5-4 and J usage is TRBJ2-3, with 8 bases matching TRBD1. This CDR3 is built from 15 residues. Germline V lookup: CDR1 SGHNT, CDR2 YYREEE (reference sequence). V trimming: 4 bases; J trimming: 12 bases; junction bases outside the gene matches: 16. The CDR3 DNA sequence: TGTGCCAGCAGCGAGGGGGGTCAGGGGGCGCAGGGTCAGTATTTT. Its translation is CASSEGGQGAQGQYF.

The chain carries TRBV7-2 and TRBJ1-5; D is perhaps TRBD1 (6 bases). The V end was cut by 2 bases, the J end by 1 base, with 9 bases between. The CDR3 length is 15 residues. The germline V gene encodes CDR1 SGHTA and CDR2 FQGNSA. Written as DNA, the CDR3 is TGTGCCAGCAGCTTAACCCAGGGGAGCAATCAGCCCCAGCATTTT. Amino acids: CASSLTQGSNQPQHF.